A selection of T cell receptor beta chains follows, all from one sample in a study of CD8+ T cells in alopecia areata. The assay was immunoSEQ multiplex PCR, and TCRdb's table has in-frame clones only and misses some. Of 250,000 to 300,000 clones in the sample, 55% to 75% are singletons; the top ten hold approximately 1.8%. Specimen: CD4+ T cells sorted from blood, collected at week 24, from a patient treated with tofacitinib. The receptors come from a human donor with alopecia areata. The CDR3 runs from the conserved cysteine through the conserved F or W. D genes are given only for firm matches. Clone sizes are given selectively: once, few, many, or a class where the clone is expanded.

>TRBD2|-|TRBV6-6|TRBJ2-5
TGTGCCACCTGGGGCCAGCGGGGGGAGACCCAGTACTTC
CATWGQRGETQYF
>-|-|TRBV6-5|TRBJ1-5
TGTGCCAGCAGCCCCGGGATCAATCAGCCCCAGCATTTT
CASSPGINQPQHF
>-|-|TRBV2|TRBJ2-3
TGTGCCAGCAGTATGGAGGCAGATACGCAGTATTTT
CASSMEADTQYF
>-|-|TRBV27|TRBJ2-1
TGTGCCAGCAGTTTTTTTGGGTACAATGAGCAGTTCTTC
CASSFFGYNEQFF
>-|-|TRBV15|TRBJ1-2
TGTGCCACCAGCAGCTGGACAGACCTCTATGGCTACACCTTC
CATSSWTDLYGYTF
>-|-|TRBV5-1|TRBJ2-7
TGCGCCAGCAGCGCCGGGACGGGCACCTACGAGCAGTACTTC
CASSAGTGTYEQYF
>-|few|TRBV11-2|TRBJ1-4
TGTGCCAGCAGCCGGCTGGTGGGGGGAAAACTGTTTTTT
CASSRLVGGKLFF
>TRBD1|few|TRBV5-1|TRBJ2-3
TGCGCCAGCACCACTGAGGGACAGACCACAGATACGCAGTATTTT
CASTTEGQTTDTQYF
>-|-|TRBV20-1|TRBJ2-7
TGCAGTGCTAAGGATCGGGACGAGCAGTACTTC
CSAKDRDEQYF
>TRBD1|-|TRBV25-1|TRBJ1-2
TGTGCCAGCAGTGAACGTCTGCAGGGGGTGGATGGCTACACCTTC
CASSERLQGVDGYTF
>TRBD1|many|TRBV28|TRBJ2-7
TGTGCCAGCACCTCAGGACAGGGAAAAACTCAGCAGTACTTC
CASTSGQGKTQQYF
>-|-|TRBV6-5|TRBJ2-4
TGTGCCAGCAGTGCAAAAAAAGTGGCCATTCAGTACTTC
CASSAKKVAIQYF
>-|-|TRBV2|TRBJ2-5
TGTGCCAGCATCAGAGGCTCCCAAGAGACCCAGTACTTC
CASIRGSQETQYF
>-|-|TRBV30|TRBJ2-3
TGTGCCTGGAGTACAGCGTTCCTCACAGATACGCAGTATTTT
CAWSTAFLTDTQYF
>-|-|TRBV4-2|TRBJ2-1
TGTGCCAGCAGCCAAGGGACTAACGACAATGAGCAGTTCTTC
CASSQGTNDNEQFF
>TRBD2|once|TRBV2|TRBJ2-3
TGTGCCAGCAGTGAAGATGGTAGCGGGGGGTTAGATACGCAGTATTTT
CASSEDGSGGLDTQYF
>TRBD1|-|TRBV28|TRBJ2-7
TGTGCCAGCAGTTACCCTGGAGGGACAGGCTACTCCTACGAGCAGTACTTC
CASSYPGGTGYSYEQYF
>TRBD2|-|TRBV5-1|TRBJ2-1
TGCGCCAGCAGCTTTAGTCTGTCGGGCGGGGGGGCCCTCGATGAGCAGTTCTTC
CASSFSLSGGGALDEQFF
>TRBD1|-|TRBV2|TRBJ1-5
TGTGCCAGCTTACAGGACAGGGGAATTAGCAATCAGCCCCAGCATTTT
CASLQDRGISNQPQHF
>TRBD1|few|TRBV28|TRBJ1-5
TGTGCCAGCAGACAAGACAGGGAGGATCAGCCCCAGCATTTT
CASRQDREDQPQHF
>-|-|TRBV7-6|TRBJ2-5
TGTGCCAGCAGCCAGAGAAGGGGCCAGACCCAGTACTTC
CASSQRRGQTQYF
>-|-|TRBV5-1|TRBJ1-1
TGCGCCAGCAGCTTTGGTGTCTCGGGGGGCACTGAAGCTTTCTTT
CASSFGVSGGTEAFF
>-|-|TRBV28|TRBJ2-7
TGTGCCAGCAGTTTAGGTCCGATCTACGAGCAGTACTTC
CASSLGPIYEQYF
>TRBD1|-|TRBV30|TRBJ2-7
TGTGCCTGGCGAGCCGGGACAGGCCTATCCTACGAGCAGTACTTC
CAWRAGTGLSYEQYF
>TRBD1|-|TRBV6-1|TRBJ1-2
TGTGCCAGCAGCCGGGACAGCTATGGCTACACCTTC
CASSRDSYGYTF
>-|few|TRBV4-1|TRBJ1-4
TGCGCCAGCAGCCAAGCAAGAGATGAAAAACTGTTTTTT
CASSQARDEKLFF
>-|-|TRBV28|TRBJ2-2
TGTCCCGAGGGGACCGGGGAGCTGTTTTTT
CPEGTGELFF
>TRBD2|-|TRBV5-6|TRBJ2-1
TGTGCCAGCAGCCGTGCGGGACTAGCGGCTAATGAGCAGTTCTTC
CASSRAGLAANEQFF
>-|once|TRBV2|TRBJ2-1
TGTGCCAGCAGTGAACTCTGGACTACATCCAATGAGCAGTTCTTC
CASSELWTTSNEQFF
>TRBD1|-|TRBV6-5|TRBJ2-1
TGTGCCAGCAGCCCGGACAGGGGGGGCGAGTTCTTC
CASSPDRGGEFF
>-|-|TRBV9|TRBJ2-3
TGTGCCAGCAGCGTAGCAAGCCCAGATACGCAGTATTTT
CASSVASPDTQYF
>-|few|TRBV27|TRBJ2-1
TGTGCCAGCAGTCCGGCCTACAATGAGCAGTTCTTC
CASSPAYNEQFF
>TRBD1|-|TRBV11-2|TRBJ2-4
TGTGCCAGCACAGCCTCCGGGACAGGCAAAAACATTCAGTACTTC
CASTASGTGKNIQYF
>-|-|TRBV2|TRBJ2-3
TGTGCCAGCAGGGAGGCGGGGACAGATACGCAGTATTTT
CASREAGTDTQYF
>-|-|TRBV9|TRBJ2-2
TGTGCCAGCAGCGTACGTCTGCAGACCGGGGAGCTGTTTTTT
CASSVRLQTGELFF
>TRBD2|-|TRBV2|TRBJ2-1
TGTGCCAGCAGTGCCGGGGGGTACAATGAGCAGTTCTTC
CASSAGGYNEQFF
>TRBD1|few|TRBV18|TRBJ1-1
TGTGCCAGCTCACCACAACTGGACAGGGAAGCTGAAGCTTTCTTT
CASSPQLDREAEAFF
>-|-|TRBV7-9|TRBJ1-3
TGTGCCATCAAGAATCTAGGAAACACCATATATTTT
CAIKNLGNTIYF
>-|-|TRBV5-4|TRBJ2-5
TGTGCCAGCAGCTTGGCGGGGCAGGGGGGAGAGACCCAGTACTTC
CASSLAGQGGETQYF
>-|-|TRBV6-5|TRBJ1-5
TGTGCCACCCAGGAGGCGCGGGGCAATCAGCCCCAGCATTTT
CATQEARGNQPQHF